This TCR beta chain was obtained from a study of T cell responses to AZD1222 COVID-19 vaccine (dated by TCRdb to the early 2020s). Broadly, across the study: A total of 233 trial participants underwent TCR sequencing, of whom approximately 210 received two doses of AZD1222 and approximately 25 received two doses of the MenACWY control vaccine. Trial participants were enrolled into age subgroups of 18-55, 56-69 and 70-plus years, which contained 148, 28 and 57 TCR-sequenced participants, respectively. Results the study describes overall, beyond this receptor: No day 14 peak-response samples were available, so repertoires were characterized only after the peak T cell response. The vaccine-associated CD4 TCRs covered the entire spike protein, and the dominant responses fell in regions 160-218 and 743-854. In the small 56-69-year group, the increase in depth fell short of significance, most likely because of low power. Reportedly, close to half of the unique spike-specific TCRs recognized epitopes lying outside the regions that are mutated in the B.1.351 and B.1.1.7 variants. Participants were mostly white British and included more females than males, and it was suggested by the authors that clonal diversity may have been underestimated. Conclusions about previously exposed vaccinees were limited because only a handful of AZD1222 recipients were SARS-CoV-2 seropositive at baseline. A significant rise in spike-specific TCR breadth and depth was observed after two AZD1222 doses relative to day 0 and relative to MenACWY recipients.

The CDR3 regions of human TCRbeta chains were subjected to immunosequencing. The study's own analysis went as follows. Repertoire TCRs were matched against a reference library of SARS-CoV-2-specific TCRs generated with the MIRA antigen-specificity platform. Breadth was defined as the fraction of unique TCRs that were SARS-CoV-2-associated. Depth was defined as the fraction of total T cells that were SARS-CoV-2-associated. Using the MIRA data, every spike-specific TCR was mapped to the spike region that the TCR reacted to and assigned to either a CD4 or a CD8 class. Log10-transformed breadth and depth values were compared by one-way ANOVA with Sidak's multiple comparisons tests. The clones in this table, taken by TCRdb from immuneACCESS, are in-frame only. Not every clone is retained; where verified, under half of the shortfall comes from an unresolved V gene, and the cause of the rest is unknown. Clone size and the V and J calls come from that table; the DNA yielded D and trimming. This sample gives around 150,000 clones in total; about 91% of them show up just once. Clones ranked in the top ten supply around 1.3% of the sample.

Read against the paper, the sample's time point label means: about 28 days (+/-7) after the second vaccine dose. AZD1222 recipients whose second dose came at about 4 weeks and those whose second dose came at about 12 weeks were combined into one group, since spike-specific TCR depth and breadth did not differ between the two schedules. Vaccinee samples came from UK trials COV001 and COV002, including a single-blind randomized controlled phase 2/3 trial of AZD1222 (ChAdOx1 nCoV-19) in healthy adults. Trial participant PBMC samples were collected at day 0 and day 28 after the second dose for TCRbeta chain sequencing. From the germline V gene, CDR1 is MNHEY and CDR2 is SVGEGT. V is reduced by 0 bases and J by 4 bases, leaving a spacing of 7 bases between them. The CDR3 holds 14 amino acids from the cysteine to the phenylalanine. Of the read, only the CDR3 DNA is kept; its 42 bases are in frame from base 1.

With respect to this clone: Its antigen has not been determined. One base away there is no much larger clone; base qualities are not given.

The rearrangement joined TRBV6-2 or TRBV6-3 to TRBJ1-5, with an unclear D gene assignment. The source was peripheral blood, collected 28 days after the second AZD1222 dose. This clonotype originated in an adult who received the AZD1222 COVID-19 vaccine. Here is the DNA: TGTGCCAGCAGTTACTCGCTGGGGAATCAGCCCCAGCATTTT. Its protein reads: CASSYSLGNQPQHF.